The present TCR beta chain was sequenced within a study of cytomegalovirus exposure and HLA in healthy donors. Points from the study as a whole: Across HLA loci, a later analysis found differing TCR association rates, with DRB1 most and HLA-C fewest. Analyses of presence and absence presupposed an approximately uniform sequencing depth across donors.

The PCR ran on 60 Vbeta and 13 Jbeta primers. Produced via immunoSEQ multiplex PCR; TCRdb's table is partial and in-frame only. The sample consists of around 150,000 clones, 80% of them appearing once. Germline loops: CDR1 SGHNT, CDR2 YYREEE (reference sequence). V lost 4 bases and J lost 7; bases outside the gene matches: 5. The CDR3 is made up of 14 amino acids. Turning to this clone: Antigen: not known.

The chain joins TRBV5-4 to TRBJ1-6; 7 bases map to TRBD1. This receptor was identified in a man aged 30 to 45 in good health. What was sequenced was PBMCs. The CDR3 DNA follows: TGTGCCAGCAGCCAAGACAGGGCGAATTCACCCCTCCACTTT. Its translation is CASSQDRANSPLHF.